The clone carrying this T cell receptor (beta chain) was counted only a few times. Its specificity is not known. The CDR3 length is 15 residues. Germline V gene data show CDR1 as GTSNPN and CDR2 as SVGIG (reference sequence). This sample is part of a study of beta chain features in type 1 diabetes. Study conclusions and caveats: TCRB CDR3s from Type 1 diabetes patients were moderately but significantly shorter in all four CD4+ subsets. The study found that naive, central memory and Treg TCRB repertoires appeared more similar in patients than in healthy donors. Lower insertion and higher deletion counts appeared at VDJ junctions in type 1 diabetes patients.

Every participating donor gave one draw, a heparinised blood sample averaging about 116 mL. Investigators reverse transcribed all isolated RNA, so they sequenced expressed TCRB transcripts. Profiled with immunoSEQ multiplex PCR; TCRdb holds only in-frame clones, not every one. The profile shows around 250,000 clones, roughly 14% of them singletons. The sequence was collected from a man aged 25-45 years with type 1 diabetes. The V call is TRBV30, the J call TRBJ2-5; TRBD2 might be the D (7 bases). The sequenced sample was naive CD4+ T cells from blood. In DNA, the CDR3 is TGTGCGATCGTACGGGGGGCGGGAGTAGGAGAGACCCAGTACTTC. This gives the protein CAIVRGAGVGETQYF.